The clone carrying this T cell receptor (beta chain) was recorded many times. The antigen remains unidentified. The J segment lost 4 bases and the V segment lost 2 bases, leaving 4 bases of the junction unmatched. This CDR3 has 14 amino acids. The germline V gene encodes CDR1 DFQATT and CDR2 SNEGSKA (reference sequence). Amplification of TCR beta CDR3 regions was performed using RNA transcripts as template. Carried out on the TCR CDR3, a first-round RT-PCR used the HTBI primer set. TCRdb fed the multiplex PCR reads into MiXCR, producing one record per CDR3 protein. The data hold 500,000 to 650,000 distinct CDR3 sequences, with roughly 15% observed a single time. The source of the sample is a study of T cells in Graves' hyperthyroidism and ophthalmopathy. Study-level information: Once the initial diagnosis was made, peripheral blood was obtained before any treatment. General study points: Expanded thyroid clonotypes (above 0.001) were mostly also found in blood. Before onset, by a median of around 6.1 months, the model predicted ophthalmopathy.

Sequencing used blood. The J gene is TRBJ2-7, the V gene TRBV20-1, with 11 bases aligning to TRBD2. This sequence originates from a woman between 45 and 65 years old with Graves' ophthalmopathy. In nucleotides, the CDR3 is TGCAGTGCTAGACGAACTAGCGGGAGATACGAGCAGTACTTC. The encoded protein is CSARRTSGRYEQYF.